A single sample is the source of the 21 T cell receptor beta chains below, sequenced in a study of vaccination and CD4 T cells after COVID-19. Indicated treatment: approximately 9-day PBMC culture with coronavirus spike peptide pools or control peptides (ViraFEST assay). No antigen has been assigned to these receptors. The Oncomine TCR Beta short-read assay generated sequence data from the DNA of cultured CD4+ T cells. Each CDR3 protein is one row after TCRdb ran MiXCR on the PCR reads. The data show nearly 15,000 distinct CDR3 sequences, with approximately 84% seen just once and 9.6% held by the top ten. The input for sequencing was CD4+ T cells from blood, cultured in vitro, taken after SARS-CoV-2 vaccination. Receptors originate from a human donor who received a COVID-19 vaccine.

The rearrangement uses TRBV15 and TRBJ2-5, with 10 bases fitting TRBD1. Germline V gene data show CDR1 as LNHNV and CDR2 as YYDKDF (reference sequence). The CDR3 runs to 16 residues. J gave up 4 bases and V 3 bases, and 8 bases lay outside the gene matches. The CDR3 reads CATSRRDRGFGETQYF. The CDR3 DNA reads TGTGCCACCAGCAGGCGGGACAGGGGTTTCGGAGAGACCCAGTACTTC. Complete variable domain (other parts from reference TRBV15 and TRBJ2-5): DAMVIQNPRYQVTQFGKPVTLSCSQTLNHNVMYWYQQKSSQAPKLLFHYYDKDFNNEADTPDNFQSRRPNTSFCFLDIRSPGLGDTAMYLCATSRRDRGFGETQYFGPGTRLLVL.

This clonotype is labeled large. The gene calls are TRBV20-1 and TRBJ1-6, with 8 nucleotides matching TRBD1. With 8 bases clipped from V and 9 bases from J, the junction kept 6 bases outside the gene matches. Germline V gives CDR1 DFQATT, CDR2 SNEGSKA (reference sequence). CDR3 length: 12 residues. In DNA, the CDR3 is TGCAGTACGGGACAGGAGAGTTCACCCCTCCACTTT. Protein sequence: CSTGQESSPLHF.

V is TRBV30 and J is TRBJ1-2; no firm D call. The V gene's germline CDR1 is GTSNPN and CDR2 SVGIG (reference sequence). The germline V and J ends were trimmed by 0 bases and 1 base, with 15 bases remaining between them. The CDR3 is 16 residues long. CDR3 protein: CAWSVEQPYFNYGYTF. The CDR3 bases are TGTGCCTGGAGTGTGGAACAGCCGTACTTTAACTATGGCTACACCTTC.

This chain uses TRBV30 with TRBJ1-2; TRBD1 matches at 8 bases. Germline CDR1 GTSNPN, CDR2 SVGIG (reference sequence). J gave up 3 bases and V 2 bases, and 11 bases lay outside the gene matches. This CDR3 has 16 residues. The CDR3 DNA sequence: TGTGCCTGGAGTAGACTCAGGGGGCGCGGGGACTATGGCTACACCTTC. This encodes CAWSRLRGRGDYGYTF.

This clonotype was seen a few times. The rearrangement uses TRBV20-1 and TRBJ1-2; D possibly corresponds to TRBD1 (5 bases). The CDR3 extends over 13 amino acids. The germline V and J ends were trimmed by 6 bases and 4 bases, with 15 bases remaining between them. Germline V gene sequence: CDR1 DFQATT, CDR2 SNEGSKA (reference sequence). CDR3 in amino acids: CSAGGTASYGYTF. The CDR3, as DNA: TGCAGTGCCGGAGGGACCGCCTCCTATGGCTACACCTTC.

This chain uses TRBV6-1 with TRBJ1-2; D might be TRBD1 (6 bases). Per germline, CDR1 MNHNS and CDR2 SASEGT. The CDR3 has 14 amino acids. V shed 8 bases and J shed 6 bases, with 19 bases lying between them. CDR3 loop: CASASGALGDGYTF. CDR3 DNA: TGTGCCAGCGCGTCGGGGGCATTGGGGGATGGCTACACCTTC.

Judged by abundance, this clonotype is medium-sized. V and J are TRBV7-9 and TRBJ2-5; maybe TRBD2 (5 bases). Per germline, CDR1 SEHNR and CDR2 FQNEAQ (reference sequence). The CDR3 spans 14 residues. V was pared by 1 base and J by 3 bases, with 9 bases between. The CDR3 region is CASSLVGSEETQYF. The CDR3 region has the DNA TGTGCCAGCAGCTTAGTTGGTAGCGAAGAGACCCAGTACTTC.

J is TRBJ1-2 and V is TRBV24-1; tentative D call: TRBD1 (6 bases). The CDR3 covers 13 residues. Germline CDR1 is KGHDR and CDR2 is SFDVKD. Trimming shortened V by 3 bases and J by 4 bases, and 8 bases separated the two germline ends. Here the CDR3 reads CATSDPDSYGYTF. The CDR3, as DNA: TGTGCCACCAGTGATCCGGACAGCTATGGCTACACCTTC.

The chain recombines TRBV7-6 with TRBJ2-5; 9 positions match TRBD2. Trimming cost V 5 bases and J 2 bases; bases outside gene matches: 9. Germline lookup yields CDR1 SGHVS and CDR2 FNYEAQ. The CDR3 covers 16 residues. CDR3: CASSHRGGGVQETQYF. Written as DNA, the CDR3 is TGTGCCAGCAGCCACCGGGGCGGGGGGGTACAAGAGACCCAGTACTTC.

The chain employs TRBV7-9 and TRBJ2-3; no definite D call. The CDR3 is made up of 13 amino acids. Trimming shortened V by 1 base and J by 0 bases, and 2 bases separated the two germline ends. The germline V gene encodes CDR1 SEHNR and CDR2 FQNEAQ (reference sequence). In nucleotides, the CDR3 is TGTGCCAGCAGCTTAGGCAGCACAGATACGCAGTATTTT. Amino acids: CASSLGSTDTQYF. Supplemented by reference TRBV7-9 and TRBJ2-3, the full variable domain reads DTGVSQNPRHKITKRGQNVTFRCDPISEHNRLYWYRQTLGQGPEFLTYFQNEAQLEKSRLLSDRFSAERPKGSFSTLEIQRTEQGDSAMYLCASSLGSTDTQYFGPGTRLTVL.

The V gene is TRBV20-1, the J gene TRBJ2-4; TRBD2 agrees at 11 bases. The CDR3 consists of 17 residues. V lost 7 bases, J lost 0 bases, and 11 bases stayed unmatched. CDR1 is DFQATT, CDR2 SNEGSKA, per germline (reference sequence). The CDR3 DNA sequence: TGCAGTGTTGTACTAGCGGGGGACACCCTAGCCAAAAACATTCAGTACTTC. Encoded protein: CSVVLAGDTLAKNIQYF.

This clonotype showed up just once. This chain uses TRBV10-1 with TRBJ1-2; D not certain. The CDR3 has 13 amino acids. Between the trimmed V and J ends, which lost 3 bases and 1 base, there was a span of 6 bases. Germline CDR1 and CDR2: WNHNN and SYGVQD (reference sequence). Here the CDR3 DNA reads TGCGCCAGCAGTGAACTCCTTAACTATGGCTACACCTTC. Protein: CASSELLNYGYTF.

This clonotype is labeled medium-sized (0.01 to 0.1%). The chain employs TRBV20-1 and TRBJ1-4, with D perhaps matching TRBD1 (6 bases). The CDR3 has 18 residues. CDR1 and CDR2 from the germline V gene are DFQATT and SNEGSKA (reference sequence). V was trimmed by 3 bases and J by 6 bases, leaving 26 bases between them. The CDR3 sequence is CSARGSSTEQGVYEKLFF. The CDR3 DNA follows: TGCAGTGCTAGGGGTTCATCCACAGAACAGGGCGTCTATGAAAAACTGTTTTTT.

V usage is TRBV21-1 and J usage is TRBJ2-5; the table calls TRBD1, which could not be checked here. TRBV21-1 is a recognized pseudogene. CDR3 length: 15 residues. The CDR3 DNA follows: TGTGCCAGCAGCCCAGGGGGCGAACGCAAAGAGACCCAGTACTTC. Translating gives CASSPGGERKETQYF.

V gene TRBV6-2 or TRBV6-3 combines with J gene TRBJ1-5; TRBD1 agrees at 8 bases. This CDR3 has 17 residues. Germline V lookup: CDR1 MNHEY, CDR2 SVGEGT. After removal of 6 bases from V and 0 bases from J, the junction contained 10 bases not matched to a gene. CDR3 DNA sequence: TGTGCCAGCAGCCCCGGGGACAGGATCTTTAGCAATCAGCCCCAGCATTTT. As protein: CASSPGDRIFSNQPQHF.

V gene TRBV6-1 combines with J gene TRBJ1-5; the D gene is possibly TRBD1 (6 bases). The CDR3 runs 15 residues. V was clipped by 0 bases and J by 4 bases, with 10 bases between them. Germline CDR1 and CDR2: MNHNS and SASEGT. This chain's CDR3 is CASSEAGTYNQPQHF. Here the CDR3 DNA reads TGTGCCAGCAGTGAAGCTGGGACATATAATCAGCCCCAGCATTTT.

The rearrangement links TRBV7-9 to TRBJ1-6, with 8 bases identical to TRBD1. J gave up 3 bases and V 4 bases, and 2 bases lay outside the gene matches. The CDR3 runs 15 residues. From germline, CDR1 is SEHNR and CDR2 FQNEAQ (reference sequence). The CDR3 region has the DNA TGTGCCAGCAGCTCCACAGGGGGCTATAATTCACCCCTCCACTTT. Amino acids: CASSSTGGYNSPLHF. Full variable domain (missing parts from reference TRBV7-9 and TRBJ1-6): DTGVSQNPRHKITKRGQNVTFRCDPISEHNRLYWYRQTLGQGPEFLTYFQNEAQLEKSRLLSDRFSAERPKGSFSTLEIQRTEQGDSAMYLCASSSTGGYNSPLHFGNGTRLTVT.

Comments on this clonotype: A junction boundary mismatches the germline segment, possibly from a read error. V usage is TRBV2 and J usage is TRBJ1-1; 12 bases are a match to TRBD1. Germline loops: CDR1 SNHLY, CDR2 FYNNEI. The CDR3 is 15 amino acids. CDR3 DNA sequence: TGTGCCAGCAGGGTCCCGGGACAGGGGGCAACTTGGCATTCCTTT. Translation gives CASRVPGQGATWHSF.

V usage is TRBV6-1 and J usage is TRBJ2-5; D gene ambiguous. Germline CDR1 reads MNHNS; CDR2 reads SASEGT. The CDR3 extends over 13 amino acids. Between the trimmed V and J ends, which lost 6 bases and 6 bases, there was a span of 14 bases. The DNA of the CDR3 is TGTGCCAGCAGCCCATTAGGGCGGAAGACCCAGTACTTC. Protein product: CASSPLGRKTQYF.

This sequence joins TRBV10-3 and TRBJ1-1; D gene ambiguous. Germline CDR1 reads ENHRY; CDR2 reads SYGVKD. The CDR3 contains 12 residues. Trimming pared 0 bases from V and 8 bases from J, leaving 7 bases between. CDR3 in amino acids: CAISESGLEAFF. CDR3 in DNA: TGTGCCATCAGTGAGTCGGGTCTCGAAGCTTTCTTT.

The gene calls are TRBV14 and TRBJ1-1; possible D gene TRBD1, 6 bases. Trimming removed 4 bases from V and 11 bases from J, with 14 bases in between. Germline V gives CDR1 SGHDN, CDR2 FVKESK. The CDR3 is made up of 12 amino acids. The CDR3, as DNA: TGTGCCAGCAGCCGAGATAACAGGGTGGCTTTCTTT. It specifies CASSRDNRVAFF. The whole variable domain, filled in from reference TRBV14 and TRBJ1-1, reads EAGVTQFPSHSVIEKGQTVTLRCDPISGHDNLYWYRRVMGKEIKFLLHFVKESKQDESGMPNNRFLAERTGGTYSTLKVQPAELEDSGVYFCASSRDNRVAFFGQGTRLTVV.